These 20 T cell receptor beta chains originate from one sample sequenced in a study of identical twins (dated by TCRdb to between 2015 and 2016). Libraries came from 5' RACE. TCRdb lists the instrument as Illumina HiSeq 2000. Clones were called with MiXCR by TCRdb after fastp trimmed the public reads at Q25, and only in-frame beta chains were retained. When rows share a CDR3 protein, they turn into one entry using the most common DNA and genes. Here the sample has some 240,000 distinct CDR3 sequences; over 9.5% occur a single time. Jointly, the top ten make up about 9.1% of the sample. Input material: memory T cells sorted from blood. The label giving this sample's cell subset or site can be read as: CD45RO+ enriched T cells. Source of these receptors: a middle-aged man in good health.

This clonotype was detected a few times. This chain joins TRBV29-1 and TRBJ1-1; tentatively, D is TRBD1 (5 bases). Germline CDR1 is SQVTM and CDR2 is ANQGSEA. The CDR3 runs to 12 residues. V was clipped by 7 bases and J by 1 base, with 10 bases between them. Here the CDR3 DNA reads TGCAGCGGGGGACGCCCGAACACTGAAGCTTTCTTT. Its protein product is CSGGRPNTEAFF.

Ten or more counts support this clonotype. J is TRBJ2-3 and V is TRBV7-9; D is uncertain. This CDR3 spans 14 amino acids. V was trimmed by 4 bases and J by 0 bases, leaving 8 bases between them. CDR1 SEHNR and CDR2 FQNEAQ come from the germline V gene (reference sequence). The CDR3 DNA reads as TGTGCCAGCAGCTCCGGTTATAGCACAGATACGCAGTATTTT. Translation gives CASSSGYSTDTQYF.

This clonotype was detected a few times. The chain couples TRBV18 to TRBJ2-7; TRBD1 matches 9 bases. The junction had 3 bases not matched to a gene; V was cut back by 3 bases and J by 3 bases. This CDR3 spans 14 amino acids. Germline V gives CDR1 KGHSH, CDR2 LQKENI. The CDR3 bases are TGTGCCAGCTCACCGGTGACAGGGGGCTACGAGCAGTACTTC. It encodes CASSPVTGGYEQYF.

The chain recombines TRBV6-2 or TRBV6-3 with TRBJ1-2, with a possible D match to TRBD1 (6 bases). The ends were cut back, 0 bases at V and 4 bases at J, with 12 bases in the middle. Germline-derived CDR1 and CDR2 are MNHEY and SVGEGT. The CDR3 is 15 amino acids. CDR3 nucleotides: TGTGCCAGCAGTTACTCGCTGGGGGCGGGCTATGGCTACACCTTC. Translated, it gives CASSYSLGAGYGYTF.

The sample holds many counts of this clonotype. The rearrangement links TRBV7-9 to TRBJ2-7; D possibly corresponds to TRBD2 (5 bases). CDR3 length: 14 residues. Trimming took off 2 bases at V and 4 bases at J, with 12 bases between the two ends. Germline loops: CDR1 SEHNR, CDR2 FQNEAQ (reference sequence). The CDR3 region has the DNA TGTGCCAGCAGCTTACAATCGGGCGGGTACGAGCAGTACTTC. Protein product: CASSLQSGGYEQYF.

There are many counts of this clonotype. The genes are TRBV15 and TRBJ1-5, with D maybe TRBD1 (5 bases). The germline V gene encodes CDR1 LNHNV and CDR2 YYDKDF (reference sequence). V was pared by 0 bases and J by 3 bases, with 12 bases between. The CDR3 has 16 amino acids. The CDR3 DNA reads TGTGCCACCAGCAGAGATCCAGGACAAATCAATCAGCCCCAGCATTTT. It translates to CATSRDPGQINQPQHF. The variable domain in full, completed from reference TRBV15 and TRBJ1-5, reads DAMVIQNPRYQVTQFGKPVTLSCSQTLNHNVMYWYQQKSSQAPKLLFHYYDKDFNNEADTPDNFQSRRPNTSFCFLDIRSPGLGDTAMYLCATSRDPGQINQPQHFGDGTRLSIL.

There are many counts of this clonotype. The chain links TRBV27 to TRBJ2-3; possibly TRBD1 for D (7 bases). There are 16 residues in the CDR3. The V and J ends lost 4 bases and 6 bases respectively, with 20 bases between them. From germline, CDR1 is MNHEY and CDR2 SMNVEV (reference sequence). The CDR3 DNA sequence: TGTGCCAGCAGTTCCGCTTGGAGGGGGCGGTGGGATACGCAGTATTTT. This translates into CASSSAWRGRWDTQYF.

This clonotype has ten or more counts. This chain connects TRBV12-3 or TRBV12-4 to TRBJ1-5; 7 nucleotides match TRBD1. Trimming took 7 bases from V and 3 from J; bases not matched to a gene: 3. The CDR3 has 13 residues. In DNA form, the CDR3 reads TGTGCCAGCACGACAGGGAACAATCAGCCCCAGCATTTT. It encodes CASTTGNNQPQHF.

The V call is TRBV4-2, the J call TRBJ2-1; 14 bases match TRBD2. This CDR3 has 19 amino acids. J gave up 5 bases and V 4 bases, and 13 bases lay outside the gene matches. Per the germline V gene, CDR1 is LGHNA and CDR2 is YNFKEQ. The CDR3 loop reads CASSRGLAGVGPRNNEQFF. CDR3 DNA: TGTGCCAGCAGCCGGGGACTAGCGGGAGTGGGACCCCGAAACAATGAGCAGTTCTTC.

There are a few counts of this clonotype. The chain carries TRBV4-1 and TRBJ1-5; D gene unclear. This CDR3 is built from 13 residues. Germline CDR1 MGHRA, CDR2 YSYEKL. The germline V and J ends were trimmed by 0 bases and 9 bases, with 9 bases remaining between them. This CDR3 reads CASSQEAVRPQHF. CDR3 sequence (DNA): TGCGCCAGCAGCCAAGAGGCCGTGCGGCCCCAGCATTTT.

V is TRBV6-1 and J is TRBJ2-7, with TRBD2 matching over 11 bases. The V segment lost 6 bases and the J segment 6 bases; nucleotides outside the gene matches: 7. This CDR3 has 14 residues. Looked up from germline, CDR1 is MNHNS and CDR2 is SASEGT. The CDR3 loop is CASRPVAGGVEQYF. The CDR3 nucleotides are TGTGCCAGCAGACCTGTAGCGGGGGGGGTCGAGCAGTACTTC.

This clonotype was seen many times. The chain uses TRBV14 and TRBJ2-2; D may match TRBD1 or TRBD2 (6 bases each). V lost 4 bases, J lost 6 bases, and 15 bases lay in between. Germline lookup yields CDR1 SGHDN and CDR2 FVKESK. CDR3 length equals 15 residues. The CDR3 here is CASSRRTGAAGELFF. The CDR3 DNA reads TGTGCCAGCAGCCGACGGACGGGGGCCGCCGGGGAGCTGTTTTTT.

V usage is TRBV11-2 and J usage is TRBJ2-1; 8 bases align to TRBD1. Germline V lookup: CDR1 SGHAT, CDR2 FQNNGV. V trimming: 5 bases; J trimming: 7 bases; junction bases outside the gene matches: 10. The CDR3 is made up of 15 amino acids. CDR3 amino acids: CASSKYDRGGNEQFF. In nucleotides, the CDR3 is TGTGCCAGCAGCAAGTACGACAGGGGTGGGAATGAGCAGTTCTTC.

This clonotype was counted many times. The chain's CDR3 is CASSFTGSYNSPLHF. CDR3 nucleotide sequence: TGTGCCAGCAGTTTCACGGGCTCCTATAATTCACCCCTCCACTTT. The chain combines TRBV12-3 or TRBV12-4 with TRBJ1-6; D is ambiguous. V dropped 3 bases and J dropped 0 bases, with 6 bases sitting between them. This CDR3 region has 15 residues.

This clonotype has a count of ten or more. This chain joins TRBV5-1 and TRBJ2-7; possibly TRBD1 for D (5 bases). The CDR3 has 13 residues. Between the trimmed V and J ends, which lost 0 bases and 7 bases, there was a span of 11 bases. Germline-derived CDR1 and CDR2 are SGHRS and YFSETQ. The CDR3 DNA reads as TGCGCCAGCAGCTTGGATCCTAAGGGGGAGCAGTACTTC. Translation gives CASSLDPKGEQYF.

This clonotype was detected many times. The genes are TRBV10-3 and TRBJ2-7; TRBD1 aligns across 9 bases. The ends lost 3 bases at V and 1 base at J; junction bases unmatched: 7. The CDR3 is 16 residues long. Germline V lookup: CDR1 ENHRY, CDR2 SYGVKD. The CDR3 sequence: CAISDYRDRVSYEQYF. The CDR3 DNA sequence: TGTGCCATCAGTGATTACCGGGACAGGGTTTCCTACGAGCAGTACTTC.

This clonotype was detected many times. V gene TRBV12-3 or TRBV12-4 combines with J gene TRBJ1-4; 7 bases are shared with TRBD1. This CDR3 is built from 14 residues. V lost 4 bases to trimming and J lost 5 bases; unmatched junction nucleotides: 4. This chain's CDR3 is CASSSTGPNEKLFF. Written as DNA, the CDR3 is TGTGCCAGCAGTTCGACAGGGCCCAATGAAAAACTGTTTTTT.

The rearrangement joins TRBV6-1 to TRBJ2-7; unclear D gene. The CDR3 extends over 13 amino acids. Trimming shortened V by 6 bases and J by 3 bases, and 12 bases separated the two germline ends. Germline CDR1 is MNHNS and CDR2 is SASEGT. CDR3 DNA sequence: TGTGCCAGCAGGCCCGCCGGGCACTACGAGCAGTACTTC. It translates to CASRPAGHYEQYF.

In this sample, this clonotype turned up many times. J is TRBJ2-1 and V is TRBV7-6; 9 positions agree with TRBD1. Germline loops: CDR1 SGHVS, CDR2 FNYEAQ. The CDR3 extends over 13 amino acids. The J segment lost 8 bases and the V segment lost 6 bases, leaving 5 bases of the junction unmatched. Written as DNA, the CDR3 is TGTGCCAGCAGTTTACAGGGGGCAGATGAGCAGTTCTTC. Translated, it gives CASSLQGADEQFF.

The J gene is TRBJ2-3, the V gene TRBV20-1; 14 nucleotides agree with TRBD2. The CDR3 contains 15 residues. Trimming removed 4 bases from V and 4 bases from J; junction bases left unmatched: 4. CDR1 DFQATT and CDR2 SNEGSKA come from the germline V gene (reference sequence). The CDR3 sequence is CSATRTSGRSDTQYF. The CDR3 nucleotides are TGCAGTGCTACCAGGACTAGCGGGAGGTCAGATACGCAGTATTTT.